These T cell receptor beta chains were read from a single sample in a study of T cell changes during pregnancy in multiple sclerosis. Repertoires were generated with immunoSEQ multiplex PCR, while TCRdb's copy carries only in-frame clones and drops some. This sample has approximately 53,000 clones, with 85% to 95% found just once. The input for sequencing was CD4+ T cells from peripheral blood mononuclear cells, taken before pregnancy. These receptors were collected from a female donor with multiple sclerosis, enrolled in a pregnancy study. CDR3s include the opening cysteine and the closing phenylalanine or tryptophan. A D gene is named only where the DNA matches it firmly. Expanded clones get a size class; other rows say once, few or many, or leave the size out.

CDR3 DNA: TGTGCCAGCAGCTGGATTTGGGCGGGAGGAGGCGAGACCCAGTACTTC
CDR3 protein: CASSWIWAGGGETQYF
V gene: TRBV11-2
D gene: TRBD2
J gene: TRBJ2-5
clone size: NA

CDR3 DNA: TGTGCCAGCAGCTACGTCCGGGACTCCTCCTACAATGAGCAGTTCTTC
CDR3 protein: CASSYVRDSSYNEQFF
V gene: TRBV7-8
D gene: NA
J gene: TRBJ2-1
clone size: NA

CDR3 DNA: TGTGCCAGCAGCTTGGGACAGAACTATGGCTACACCTTC
CDR3 protein: CASSLGQNYGYTF
V gene: TRBV7-8
D gene: TRBD1
J gene: TRBJ1-2
clone size: NA

CDR3 DNA: TGTGCCAGCAGCCAAGGACAGGGACGGCGATACGAGCAGTACTTC
CDR3 protein: CASSQGQGRRYEQYF
V gene: TRBV14
D gene: TRBD1
J gene: TRBJ2-7
clone size: NA

CDR3 DNA: TGTGCCAGCAGCGTAGGCGGGTTTCAAGAGACCCAGTACTTC
CDR3 protein: CASSVGGFQETQYF
V gene: TRBV9
D gene: NA
J gene: TRBJ2-5
clone size: NA

CDR3 DNA: TGTGCCAGCAGCTTAACTGTGAACACTGAAGCTTTCTTT
CDR3 protein: CASSLTVNTEAFF
V gene: TRBV7-9
D gene: NA
J gene: TRBJ1-1
clone size: NA

CDR3 DNA: TGTGCCAGCAGTTACTCTGGCGGGAGTGGGTACAATGAGCAGTTCTTC
CDR3 protein: CASSYSGGSGYNEQFF
V gene: TRBV6-5
D gene: TRBD2
J gene: TRBJ2-1
clone size: NA

CDR3 DNA: TGTGCCAGCTCCCTCGTATTGTATCGGGACAGGATAAACAATGAGCAGTTCTTC
CDR3 protein: CASSLVLYRDRINNEQFF
V gene: TRBV18
D gene: TRBD1
J gene: TRBJ2-1
clone size: NA

CDR3 DNA: TGTGCCAGCAGTGAAGCGCTAGGAGGGTATAATTCACCCCTCCACTTT
CDR3 protein: CASSEALGGYNSPLHF
V gene: TRBV6-1
D gene: NA
J gene: TRBJ1-6
clone size: NA

CDR3 DNA: TGTGCCAGCAGACGGACACGCAACAATCAGCCCCAGCATTTT
CDR3 protein: CASRRTRNNQPQHF
V gene: TRBV21-1
D gene: NA
J gene: TRBJ1-5
clone size: few

CDR3 DNA: TGTGCCACTGGGACTAGCGGGACCCCACCCTACGAGCAGTACTTC
CDR3 protein: CATGTSGTPPYEQYF
V gene: TRBV6-5
D gene: TRBD2
J gene: TRBJ2-7
clone size: NA

CDR3 DNA: TGCAGCGCTCAGGGACTAGCGGTAATCAATGAGCAGTTCTTC
CDR3 protein: CSAQGLAVINEQFF
V gene: TRBV29-1
D gene: TRBD2
J gene: TRBJ2-1
clone size: NA

CDR3 DNA: TGTGCCAGCAGTGACCCCGCCCCTGGCGGGGAGCAGTACTTC
CDR3 protein: CASSDPAPGGEQYF
V gene: TRBV28
D gene: NA
J gene: TRBJ2-7
clone size: NA

CDR3 DNA: TGTGCCAGCAGCCCGTTGGGACTAGCGGGAACCTACAATGAGCAGTTCTTC
CDR3 protein: CASSPLGLAGTYNEQFF
V gene: TRBV5-6
D gene: TRBD2
J gene: TRBJ2-1
clone size: NA

CDR3 DNA: TGTGCCAGCAGTTTCCTCGGACAGGGGCAGACCAATGAGCAGTTCTTC
CDR3 protein: CASSFLGQGQTNEQFF
V gene: TRBV27
D gene: TRBD1
J gene: TRBJ2-1
clone size: once

CDR3 DNA: TGTGCCAGCAGCTTACCGGACTGGTACCAAGAGACCCAGTACTTC
CDR3 protein: CASSLPDWYQETQYF
V gene: TRBV7-9
D gene: NA
J gene: TRBJ2-5
clone size: once

CDR3 DNA: TGTGCCAGCGCCGGGGGACAGTCGAACACTGAAGCTTTCTTT
CDR3 protein: CASAGGQSNTEAFF
V gene: TRBV5-4
D gene: TRBD1
J gene: TRBJ1-1
clone size: NA

CDR3 DNA: TGTGCCAGCAGCGTAGGACAGTACAATCAGCCCCAGCATTTT
CDR3 protein: CASSVGQYNQPQHF
V gene: TRBV9
D gene: NA
J gene: TRBJ1-5
clone size: NA

CDR3 DNA: TGTGCCAGCTCACCCTTAGCGGTCTCTGGGGCCAACGTCCTGACTTTC
CDR3 protein: CASSPLAVSGANVLTF
V gene: TRBV18
D gene: NA
J gene: TRBJ2-6
clone size: NA

CDR3 DNA: TGTGCCAGCAGCTTGGGAAGCGGGAGGTCCTACAATGAGCAGTTCTTC
CDR3 protein: CASSLGSGRSYNEQFF
V gene: TRBV5-4
D gene: TRBD2
J gene: TRBJ2-1
clone size: once